The rows below give T cell receptor beta chains drawn from one sample of a study of blood T cell repertoires in COVID-19. The data were produced by immunoSEQ multiplex PCR, yet TCRdb's version contains in-frame clones alone and is incomplete. The sample lists roughly 73,000 clones; around 87% were seen once. The sequenced material came from peripheral blood. The receptors stem from a man in his 70s with active COVID-19. Both conserved end residues are trimmed from each CDR3. The order of the fields is V gene, CDR3 protein.

>TRBV19
ASRPGGRARETQY
>TRBV13
ASSLGLAGDGEQF
>TRBV24-1
ATSDGQGASNQPQH
>TRBV7-3
ASSPRGDLHGDTQY
>TRBV6-4
ASTQGERTYQETQY
>TRBV6-5
ASSPTSGSAGELF
>TRBV29-1
SVPGGASSYNEQF
>TRBV15
ATSRDRGRENEKLF
>TRBV5-1
ASSSDTLKNIQY
>TRBV5-6
ASSLAGGQQETQY
>TRBV7-2
ASSSQTGPNYGYT
>TRBV25-1
ASSPGGGPIEKLF
>TRBV18
ASSPEGNTIY
>TRBV2
ASRGGQGSYNEQF
>TRBV19
ASSHRTWDTDTQY
>TRBV27
ASSLSARRANEQY
>TRBV28
ASTFGGNNQPQH
>TRBV14
ASSPRSLAGYNEQF
>TRBV28
ASPSGSRGNEQF
>TRBV5-1
ASSPWTGGGTDTQY
>TRBV28
ASSAGVREQF
>TRBV19
ASSGAPDRRQETQY
>TRBV28
ASNPGGGRNQPQH
>TRBV6-1
ASSDQTSGQETQY
>TRBV18
ASSPSSGRGDEQY
>TRBV11-3
ASSLVVGDRVGYT
>TRBV10-3
AIRGTSGEQF
>TRBV9
ASSVEAGGNSPLH
>TRBV19
ASSFGGVEKLF
>TRBV7-8
ASSLGQNYGYT
>TRBV25-1
ASRGVPYNSPLH
>TRBV19
ASSPTPSGRAVEQY